This section outlines one TCR beta chain sequence together with its context. These data originate in a study of T cell responses to AZD1222 COVID-19 vaccine. The CDR3 is 14 residues long. Looked up from germline, CDR1 is MDHEN and CDR2 is SYDVKM. Trimming pared 3 bases from V and 7 bases from J, leaving 13 bases between. Assay: immunoSEQ multiplex PCR; the TCRdb copy retains only in-frame clones and omits some. The table lists 85,000 to 120,000 clones, about 88% of them singletons. The chain carries TRBV28 and TRBJ2-1; tentatively, D is TRBD2 (6 bases). This clonotype was obtained from an adult in good health. The specimen comprised peripheral blood, sampled on day 0 of AZD1222 vaccination. The CDR3 spells CASSFQREYNEQFF. In DNA form, the CDR3 reads TGTGCCAGCAGTTTTCAACGGGAGTATAATGAGCAGTTCTTC.